Listed below are T cell receptor beta chains from one sample, sequenced in a study of cytomegalovirus exposure and HLA in healthy donors. TCRdb's copy holds only in-frame clones and misses some; the assay was immunoSEQ multiplex PCR. This table holds under 150,000 clones, around three quarters found once. Input material: PBMCs. The source is a man aged 30 to 39 in good health and CMV-seronegative. The CDR3 runs from the conserved cysteine through the conserved F or W. Fields, in order: V gene, J gene, D gene, clone size, CDR3 protein, CDR3 DNA. D genes are given only for firm matches. Only part of the rows carry a size: once, few, many, or a class if the clone is expanded.

>TRBV5-6|TRBJ1-1|NA|NA
CASSWGGTHENTEAFF
TGTGCCAGCAGCTGGGGGGGGACACATGAAAACACTGAAGCTTTCTTT
>TRBV29-1|TRBJ2-5|NA|few
CSVEKGQGGGGTQYF
TGCAGCGTTGAAAAGGGTCAGGGAGGGGGTGGGACCCAGTACTTC
>TRBV6-5|TRBJ1-5|TRBD1|once
CASRLGQGPNQPQHF
TGTGCCAGCAGACTCGGACAGGGCCCGAATCAGCCCCAGCATTTT
>TRBV27|TRBJ1-2|TRBD1|NA
CASSFDRGRGYTF
TGTGCCAGCAGTTTCGACAGGGGTAGAGGCTACACCTTC
>TRBV25-1|TRBJ2-7|NA|NA
CASSSPTGTDEQYF
TGTGCCAGCAGTTCCCCGACGGGTACCGACGAGCAGTACTTC
>TRBV19|TRBJ1-1|NA|NA
CASSFSGDTEAFF
TGTGCCAGTAGTTTTTCAGGGGACACTGAAGCTTTCTTT
>TRBV6-5|TRBJ1-2|TRBD1|NA
CASSRTGRRDGYTF
TGTGCCAGCAGTAGGACAGGGAGAAGGGATGGCTACACCTTC
>TRBV28|TRBJ2-3|NA|NA
CASSSRRGRTDTQYF
TGTGCCAGCAGTTCTCGCAGGGGTAGGACAGATACGCAGTATTTT
>TRBV6-5|TRBJ2-7|NA|NA
CASSYSYRATYEQYF
TGTGCCAGCAGTTACTCGTACAGGGCCACCTACGAGCAGTACTTC
>TRBV28|TRBJ1-2|TRBD1|NA
CASSLTRGGYTF
TGTGCCAGCAGTTTAACCAGGGGGGGCTACACCTTC
>TRBV7-2|TRBJ1-5|TRBD1|NA
CASSQTGTGAINQPQHF
TGTGCCAGCAGCCAAACCGGGACAGGGGCCATTAATCAGCCCCAGCATTTT
>TRBV28|TRBJ1-6|TRBD1|once
CASRSPGDRDNSPLHF
TGTGCCAGCAGAAGTCCGGGGGACAGGGATAATTCACCCCTCCACTTT
>TRBV15|TRBJ2-2|TRBD1|NA
CATSRDGQGGAGELFF
TGTGCCACCAGCAGAGATGGACAGGGTGGGGCCGGGGAGCTGTTTTTT
>TRBV11-2|TRBJ2-3|NA|once
CASSLDARDTQYF
TGTGCCAGCAGCTTAGATGCCCGGGATACGCAGTATTTT
>TRBV28|TRBJ2-2|NA|NA
CASSWGPGELFF
TGTGCCAGCAGTTGGGGGCCCGGGGAGCTGTTTTTT
>TRBV14|TRBJ2-7|TRBD1|NA
CASSRQGASQSYEQYF
TGTGCCAGCAGCCGACAGGGGGCTTCCCAATCCTACGAGCAGTACTTC
>TRBV7-9|TRBJ1-2|TRBD1|NA
CASSSTERTGDGYTF
TGTGCCAGCAGCTCCACGGAGAGGACAGGGGATGGCTACACCTTC
>TRBV5-1|TRBJ2-1|TRBD1|NA
CASSYDRVGNEQFF
TGCGCCAGCAGCTATGACAGGGTGGGCAATGAGCAGTTCTTC
>TRBV29-1|TRBJ2-1|TRBD1|few
CSFGPGDRVGDEQFF
TGCAGCTTCGGTCCCGGGGACAGGGTAGGGGATGAGCAGTTCTTC
>TRBV25-1|TRBJ2-3|NA|NA
CASTRGFSDTQYF
TGTGCCAGCACCCGGGGGTTTTCTGATACGCAGTATTTT
>TRBV27|TRBJ2-7|NA|few
CASSSPLYEQYF
TGTGCCAGCAGTTCCCCCCTTTACGAGCAGTACTTC
>TRBV7-9|TRBJ2-3|TRBD1|NA
CASSSRQGGTDTQYF
TGTGCCAGCAGCTCAAGACAGGGGGGAACAGATACGCAGTATTTT
>TRBV28|TRBJ2-7|TRBD1|NA
CASGQGLTYEQYF
TGTGCCAGTGGACAGGGGTTGACCTACGAGCAGTACTTC
>TRBV25-1|TRBJ2-5|NA|NA
CASSEFAGTPVLTQYF
TGTGCCAGCAGTGAATTTGCCGGGACACCCGTATTAACCCAGTACTTC
>TRBV2|TRBJ2-5|NA|NA
CASSDSRETQYF
TGTGCCAGCAGTGACAGTCGAGAGACCCAGTACTTC
>TRBV28|TRBJ1-2|NA|NA
CASSSQGIYGYTF
TGTGCCAGCAGTTCACAGGGCATCTATGGCTACACCTTC
>TRBV28|TRBJ1-2|NA|NA
CASSLLQGFNYGYTF
TGTGCCAGCAGTTTACTACAGGGATTTAACTATGGCTACACCTTC
>TRBV5-1|TRBJ2-2|NA|NA
CASSLGGTNTGELFF
TGCGCCAGCAGCTTGGGAGGGACGAACACCGGGGAGCTGTTTTTT
>TRBV10-2|TRBJ2-3|NA|NA
CASSPRGAITDTQYF
TGCGCCAGCAGCCCCCGGGGGGCAATCACAGATACGCAGTATTTT
>TRBV10-3|TRBJ2-5|TRBD2|NA
CAISEGGSSGGRFETQYF
TGTGCCATCAGTGAGGGAGGGAGTAGCGGGGGACGGTTCGAGACCCAGTACTTC
>TRBV2|TRBJ2-7|NA|NA
CASRPDRSSYEQYF
TGTGCCAGCAGACCTGACAGGTCCTCCTACGAGCAGTACTTC
>TRBV6-6|TRBJ1-6|NA|NA
CASSYSTDSSPLHF
TGTGCCAGCAGTTACTCGACCGACAGTTCACCCCTCCACTTT
>TRBV25-1|TRBJ2-3|TRBD1|NA
CASSEYFPRDSHTDTQYF
TGTGCCAGCAGTGAATATTTCCCCAGGGACAGCCACACAGATACGCAGTATTTT
>TRBV28|TRBJ1-1|NA|NA
CASSFGGVGAFF
TGTGCCAGCAGTTTCGGCGGGGTTGGGGCTTTCTTT